A selection of T cell receptor beta chains follows, all from one sample in a study of ipilimumab plus nivolumab after autologous stem cell transplantation. The assay was immunoSEQ multiplex PCR, and TCRdb's table has in-frame clones only and misses some. The repertoire holds more than 15,000 clones, with 65% to 80% as singletons. The sample consisted of PBMCs, taken in a trial of ipilimumab plus nivolumab as post-transplant consolidation. The receptors shown here come from a male donor with diffuse large B-cell lymphoma. The CDR3 runs from the conserved cysteine through the conserved F or W. Fields, in order: V gene, clone size, J gene, CDR3 protein. Size is omitted from some rows. Given values are once, few, many or a class for expanded clones.

>TRBV2|once|TRBJ2-3
CASWGTGTDTQYF
>TRBV7-3|-|TRBJ1-1
CASSERGTAEAFF
>TRBV10-2|once|TRBJ2-2
CASSVRAFAGELFF
>TRBV4-2|-|TRBJ2-3
CASSLLGGQGVVADTQYF
>TRBV2|-|TRBJ1-4
CASIRDSSNEKLFF
>TRBV7-9|-|TRBJ1-6
CASSPRGLGNSPLHF
>TRBV5-1|-|TRBJ1-1
CASSFGTANTEAFF
>TRBV27|-|TRBJ2-5
CASTLSGGGRQETQYF
>TRBV7-9|-|TRBJ2-2
CASSLGTANTGELFF
>TRBV12-2|-|TRBJ2-3
CASRLGPRMTSGISTDTQYF
>TRBV6-1|medium-sized|TRBJ1-4
CATGQAGSNEKLFF
>TRBV5-1|-|TRBJ2-1
CASSSGVNEQFF
>TRBV2|-|TRBJ2-1
CASNPLTGPTSTIYEQFF
>TRBV5-1|-|TRBJ2-3
CASSLLAGFGTDTQYF